This is a list of T cell receptor beta chains from one sample in a study of blood T cells in healthy people across ages. TCRdb fed the 5' RACE reads into MiXCR, producing one record per CDR3 protein. The data hold fewer than 2,000,000 distinct CDR3 sequences, with about two fifths observed a single time. The sample taken for sequencing was blood. All receptors come from a human donor in good health. Each CDR3 is given with its conserved first and last residue. The order of the fields is D gene, J gene, V gene, clone size, CDR3 DNA, CDR3 protein. A D gene is named only where the DNA matches it firmly. Part of the rows lack a size; the others show once, few, many or a class for expanded clones.

d_gene: .
j_gene: TRBJ1-2
v_gene: TRBV27
abundance: .
CDR3nt: TGTGCCAGCAGTACACTGCGGGGAGGGGGAGGCTACACCTTC
CDR3aa: CASSTLRGGGGYTF

d_gene: TRBD1
j_gene: TRBJ2-3
v_gene: TRBV7-2
abundance: .
CDR3nt: TGTGCCAGCATGTGGGACAGGTCAGCGGATACGCAGTATTTT
CDR3aa: CASMWDRSADTQYF

d_gene: .
j_gene: TRBJ2-5
v_gene: TRBV7-9
abundance: .
CDR3nt: TGTGCCAGCAGCCCGGAGACTTTTTCGGAGACCCAGTACTTC
CDR3aa: CASSPETFSETQYF

d_gene: TRBD1
j_gene: TRBJ2-3
v_gene: TRBV27
abundance: .
CDR3nt: TGTGCCAGCAGTTTATCGGGGTGGCCGGGACAGGTACAAGATACGCAGTATTTT
CDR3aa: CASSLSGWPGQVQDTQYF

d_gene: .
j_gene: TRBJ1-5
v_gene: TRBV7-2
abundance: few
CDR3nt: TGTGCCAGCAGCTTTAGGGTTAGCAATCAGCCCCAGCATTTT
CDR3aa: CASSFRVSNQPQHF

d_gene: .
j_gene: TRBJ1-1
v_gene: TRBV6-6
abundance: .
CDR3nt: TGTGCCAGCACCTCGGGCCCCCTAAACACTGAAGCTTTCTTT
CDR3aa: CASTSGPLNTEAFF

d_gene: TRBD1
j_gene: TRBJ1-1
v_gene: TRBV6-1
abundance: .
CDR3nt: TGTGCCAGCAAACGGACAGGCGGCACTGAAGCTTTCTTT
CDR3aa: CASKRTGGTEAFF

d_gene: .
j_gene: TRBJ1-2
v_gene: TRBV5-6
abundance: few
CDR3nt: TGTGCCAGCAGCCCAGGGCCCTCTGCACTTGATGATGGCTACACCTTC
CDR3aa: CASSPGPSALDDGYTF

d_gene: TRBD1
j_gene: TRBJ1-1
v_gene: TRBV12-3/TRBV12-4
abundance: .
CDR3nt: TGTGCCAGCAGTTTCACGGGACAGGAGGTATCGGCTTTCTTT
CDR3aa: CASSFTGQEVSAFF

d_gene: TRBD1
j_gene: TRBJ2-5
v_gene: TRBV29-1
abundance: .
CDR3nt: TGCAGCGTAGTGACAGGGTCCGAGACCCAGTACTTC
CDR3aa: CSVVTGSETQYF

d_gene: .
j_gene: TRBJ1-1
v_gene: TRBV29-1
abundance: once
CDR3nt: TGCAGCGTTCTTAAGGACACTGAAGCTTTCTTT
CDR3aa: CSVLKDTEAFF

d_gene: .
j_gene: TRBJ2-2
v_gene: TRBV12-3/TRBV12-4
abundance: .
CDR3nt: TGTGCCAGCACCATCGATACGGGACTCCCGAACACCGGGGAGCTGTTTTTT
CDR3aa: CASTIDTGLPNTGELFF

d_gene: TRBD2
j_gene: TRBJ2-1
v_gene: TRBV13
abundance: .
CDR3nt: TGTGCCACCAACCAGGCGGGGGGCTTAAATGAGCAGTTCTTC
CDR3aa: CATNQAGGLNEQFF

d_gene: .
j_gene: TRBJ1-2
v_gene: TRBV5-1
abundance: .
CDR3nt: TGCGCCAGCAGCTTATTACAAGAGACAGAGAGGAGCTTCACCTTC
CDR3aa: CASSLLQETERSFTF

d_gene: .
j_gene: TRBJ2-5
v_gene: TRBV19
abundance: few
CDR3nt: TGTGCCAGTAGTAAGGGCCACCAAGAGACCCAGTACTTC
CDR3aa: CASSKGHQETQYF

d_gene: .
j_gene: TRBJ1-2
v_gene: TRBV4-3
abundance: .
CDR3nt: TGCGCCAGCAGCCGGCAAGGGACGGGTAACTATGGCTACACCTTC
CDR3aa: CASSRQGTGNYGYTF

d_gene: .
j_gene: TRBJ2-7
v_gene: TRBV20-1
abundance: .
CDR3nt: TGCAGTGCTGACCCAGGGACGGGCACCTACGAGCAGTACTTC
CDR3aa: CSADPGTGTYEQYF

d_gene: TRBD1
j_gene: TRBJ1-1
v_gene: TRBV30
abundance: .
CDR3nt: TGTGCCTGGAGTGTAACTACAGGGGTCACTGAAGCTTTCTTT
CDR3aa: CAWSVTTGVTEAFF

d_gene: .
j_gene: TRBJ1-2
v_gene: TRBV29-1
abundance: .
CDR3nt: TGCAGCGTTGAAGATGGGAACAGGCCGCCTACAAACTATGGCTACACCTTC
CDR3aa: CSVEDGNRPPTNYGYTF

d_gene: .
j_gene: TRBJ2-7
v_gene: TRBV18
abundance: few
CDR3nt: TGTGCCAGCTCACCAGGGGCAGGGGGGTCCTACGAGCAGTACTTC
CDR3aa: CASSPGAGGSYEQYF

d_gene: TRBD2
j_gene: TRBJ2-2
v_gene: TRBV4-1
abundance: .
CDR3nt: TGCGCCAGCAGCCATCTGACTAGCGGGGGCGGGGAGCTGTTTTTT
CDR3aa: CASSHLTSGGGELFF

d_gene: TRBD2
j_gene: TRBJ2-1
v_gene: TRBV9
abundance: .
CDR3nt: TGTGCCAGCAGCCCACGGACTAGCGGCTTTTCCCACAATGAGCAGTTCTTC
CDR3aa: CASSPRTSGFSHNEQFF

d_gene: TRBD1
j_gene: TRBJ1-1
v_gene: TRBV7-3
abundance: once
CDR3nt: TGTGCCAGCAGCTTAACTGGGACAGCAGTTGAAGCTTTCTTT
CDR3aa: CASSLTGTAVEAFF

d_gene: TRBD1
j_gene: TRBJ2-5
v_gene: TRBV28
abundance: .
CDR3nt: TGCGCCAGCAGGGGGAGTTCCCAAGAGACCCGGTACTTC
CDR3aa: CASRGSSQETRYF

d_gene: .
j_gene: TRBJ2-7
v_gene: TRBV4-3
abundance: .
CDR3nt: TGCGCCAGCAGCCACACCCTGCGGGGTGGGGAGCAGTACTTC
CDR3aa: CASSHTLRGGEQYF

d_gene: TRBD1
j_gene: TRBJ2-1
v_gene: TRBV20-1
abundance: .
CDR3nt: TGCAGTGCTCCCCCACAGGGGCCTTCATCCTACGAGCAGTTCTTC
CDR3aa: CSAPPQGPSSYEQFF

d_gene: TRBD1
j_gene: TRBJ2-7
v_gene: TRBV5-1
abundance: few
CDR3nt: TGCGCCAGCAGCATGACGACAGGGGCGAGATACGAGCAGTACTTC
CDR3aa: CASSMTTGARYEQYF

d_gene: TRBD1
j_gene: TRBJ1-3
v_gene: TRBV7-9
abundance: .
CDR3nt: TGTGCCAGCAGCTTACAGGGGGCAGGAGGAAACACCATATATTTT
CDR3aa: CASSLQGAGGNTIYF

d_gene: .
j_gene: TRBJ2-2
v_gene: TRBV5-1
abundance: .
CDR3nt: TGCGCCAGCAGGGAAGGGGGAAGAACCGGGGAGCTGTTTTTT
CDR3aa: CASREGGRTGELFF

d_gene: TRBD1
j_gene: TRBJ2-1
v_gene: TRBV25-1
abundance: .
CDR3nt: TGTGCCAGCGATCAGGGGGCATCGGATGAGCAGTTCTTC
CDR3aa: CASDQGASDEQFF

d_gene: TRBD1
j_gene: TRBJ2-7
v_gene: TRBV2
abundance: few
CDR3nt: TGTGCCAGCAGTGAAGGGGACAGAGACACCTACGAGCAGTACTTC
CDR3aa: CASSEGDRDTYEQYF

d_gene: .
j_gene: TRBJ2-6
v_gene: TRBV5-1
abundance: .
CDR3nt: TGCGCCAGCAGCGTCCGTCTTATTTCGGGGGCCAACGTCCTGACTTTC
CDR3aa: CASSVRLISGANVLTF

d_gene: .
j_gene: TRBJ2-2
v_gene: TRBV6-2/TRBV6-3
abundance: once
CDR3nt: TGTGCCAGCAGTTACCGACGGGGGCCTGGCGGGGAGCTGTTTTTT
CDR3aa: CASSYRRGPGGELFF

d_gene: .
j_gene: TRBJ2-7
v_gene: TRBV4-1
abundance: .
CDR3nt: TGCGCCAGCAGCCCGGACCTAGAGGGCTCTTACGAGCAGTACTTC
CDR3aa: CASSPDLEGSYEQYF

d_gene: .
j_gene: TRBJ2-3
v_gene: TRBV29-1
abundance: few
CDR3nt: TGCAGCGGTCGGTCGGGGTCAGATACGCAGTATTTT
CDR3aa: CSGRSGSDTQYF

d_gene: TRBD2
j_gene: TRBJ2-5
v_gene: TRBV20-1
abundance: few
CDR3nt: TGCAGTGCTAGAGATCTAGCGGGGTTCCAAGAGACCCAGTACTTC
CDR3aa: CSARDLAGFQETQYF

d_gene: TRBD1
j_gene: TRBJ2-1
v_gene: TRBV11-3
abundance: few
CDR3nt: TGTGCCAGCAGCTTGGACAGGGTCAGGGATGAGCAGTTCTTC
CDR3aa: CASSLDRVRDEQFF

d_gene: TRBD2
j_gene: TRBJ2-3
v_gene: TRBV29-1
abundance: .
CDR3nt: TGCAGCGTTGTGGAGCGGGGGGACACAGATACGCAGTATTTT
CDR3aa: CSVVERGDTDTQYF

d_gene: .
j_gene: TRBJ1-6
v_gene: TRBV4-3
abundance: few
CDR3nt: TGCGCCAGCAGCCAAGGAATCCGGGACACCTCCTATAATTCACCCCTCCACTTT
CDR3aa: CASSQGIRDTSYNSPLHF

d_gene: .
j_gene: TRBJ1-1
v_gene: TRBV6-2/TRBV6-3
abundance: .
CDR3nt: TGTGCCTGCAGTCCCCGGACAAGGGTAGAAGCTTTCTTT
CDR3aa: CACSPRTRVEAFF

d_gene: .
j_gene: TRBJ2-1
v_gene: TRBV7-2
abundance: .
CDR3nt: TGTGCCAGCAGCTCAACCCACAGGGACCAGCAGTTCTTC
CDR3aa: CASSSTHRDQQFF

d_gene: .
j_gene: TRBJ2-5
v_gene: TRBV29-1
abundance: .
CDR3nt: TGCAGCGCCGGACAGAGGCAAGAGACCCAGTACTTC
CDR3aa: CSAGQRQETQYF

d_gene: .
j_gene: TRBJ1-2
v_gene: TRBV19
abundance: few
CDR3nt: TGTGCCAGTAGTATCGGGCAAACCATTTATGGCTACACCTTC
CDR3aa: CASSIGQTIYGYTF

d_gene: .
j_gene: TRBJ2-1
v_gene: TRBV27
abundance: .
CDR3nt: TGTGCCAGCAGCTACACCGACAATGAGCAGTTCTTC
CDR3aa: CASSYTDNEQFF

d_gene: .
j_gene: TRBJ1-1
v_gene: TRBV10-3
abundance: .
CDR3nt: TGTGCCATCAGTGGGCAGGACAAGGCTTTCTTT
CDR3aa: CAISGQDKAFF

d_gene: .
j_gene: TRBJ2-3
v_gene: TRBV7-3
abundance: .
CDR3nt: TGTGCCACGGCAATCGCGGGGAACACAGATACGCAGTATTTT
CDR3aa: CATAIAGNTDTQYF

d_gene: .
j_gene: TRBJ2-4
v_gene: TRBV12-3/TRBV12-4
abundance: .
CDR3nt: TGTGCCAGCAGCCCGTGGGAAGCCAAAAACATGCAGTACTTC
CDR3aa: CASSPWEAKNMQYF

d_gene: .
j_gene: TRBJ2-1
v_gene: TRBV5-6
abundance: .
CDR3nt: TGTGCCAGCAGCGCGACTACTGGCCCCTCCTACAATGAGCAGTTCTTC
CDR3aa: CASSATTGPSYNEQFF

d_gene: TRBD1
j_gene: TRBJ1-2
v_gene: TRBV27
abundance: few
CDR3nt: TGTGCCAGCAGTCCTGAGCCGGACAGGGTGGTTTTCGATGGCTACACCTTC
CDR3aa: CASSPEPDRVVFDGYTF

d_gene: TRBD1
j_gene: TRBJ2-1
v_gene: TRBV29-1
abundance: few
CDR3nt: TGCAGCGTTGAAGGGACAGGGCCTTATGAGCAGTTCTTC
CDR3aa: CSVEGTGPYEQFF

d_gene: .
j_gene: TRBJ1-2
v_gene: TRBV6-5
abundance: few
CDR3nt: TGTGCCAGCAGGACTCGTAACGCTAACTATGGCTACACCTTC
CDR3aa: CASRTRNANYGYTF